A single sample is the source of the 13 T cell receptor beta chains below, sequenced in a study of blood T cell repertoires in COVID-19. Libraries were prepared by immunoSEQ multiplex PCR; TCRdb keeps only in-frame clonotypes and omits some of them. The data show 85,000 to 95,000 clones, about 91% seen once. Specimen: peripheral blood. Receptor source: a man aged 55 to 70 with acute or convalescent COVID-19.

The V and J genes are TRBV5-1 and TRBJ2-3; 7 bases fit TRBD1. CDR3 length: 16 amino acids. With V trimmed by 4 bases and J by 1 base, 9 bases remained unmatched. Germline CDR1 reads SGHRS; CDR2 reads YFSETQ. CDR3 coding DNA: TGCGCCAGCAGCAGACAACAGGGGACGGGCACAGATACGCAGTATTTT. Residues: CASSRQQGTGTDTQYF.

The sample holds one count of this clone. The V and J genes are TRBV27 and TRBJ2-5; 12 bases are shared with TRBD1. Germline trimming cut 0 bases from V and 5 bases from J; bases unmatched to any gene: 10. Per germline, CDR1 MNHEY and CDR2 SMNVEV (reference sequence). CDR3 length: 18 residues. CDR3 sequence (DNA): TGTGCCAGCAGTTTATCTAGCCCCGGGACAGGGGGCGTCGAGACCCAGTACTTC. Translating it yields CASSLSSPGTGGVETQYF.

The CDR3 loop is CASSPGTGREETQYF. The DNA of the CDR3 is TGTGCCAGCAGCCCGGGGACAGGGAGGGAAGAGACCCAGTACTTC. The chain is built from TRBV14 and TRBJ2-5; TRBD1 agrees at 9 bases. Per germline, CDR1 SGHDN and CDR2 FVKESK. This CDR3 has 15 residues. V shed 4 bases and J 3 bases; nucleotides not matched to a gene: 6.

The rearrangement links TRBV25-1 to TRBJ1-2, with 7 bases aligning to TRBD1. This CDR3 spans 14 amino acids. Germline CDR1 reads MGHDK; CDR2 reads SYGVNS. V lost 8 bases, J lost 1 base, and 7 bases stayed unmatched. The CDR3 spells CASEGGQINYGYTF. CDR3 coding DNA: TGTGCCAGCGAGGGGGGACAGATTAACTATGGCTACACCTTC.

The chain combines TRBV19 with TRBJ2-3; 11 bases align to TRBD2. Trimming took 4 bases from V and 0 from J; bases not matched to a gene: 6. This CDR3 has 17 residues. Germline V gene sequence: CDR1 LNHDA, CDR2 SQIVND (reference sequence). The CDR3 DNA sequence: TGTGCCAGTAGTAAGAGGACTAGCGGGCTCAGCACAGATACGCAGTATTTT. Translated: CASSKRTSGLSTDTQYF.

The CDR3 reads CASSPTGVFQQPQHF. The CDR3 DNA sequence: TGTGCCAGCTCACCGACAGGGGTCTTTCAACAGCCCCAGCATTTT. The chain uses TRBV18 and TRBJ1-5, with 8 bases matching TRBD1. Germline trimming cut 3 bases from V and 7 bases from J; bases unmatched to any gene: 8. The CDR3 is 15 residues long. Germline CDR1 reads KGHSH; CDR2 reads LQKENI.

The V and J genes are TRBV12-5 and TRBJ2-7; 12 positions match TRBD2. The CDR3 loop spans 15 amino acids. Losses at the gene ends were 6 bases for V and 4 bases for J; bases not matched to a gene: 7. In germline, CDR1 is LGHNT, CDR2 FRNRAP. The CDR3 bases are TGTGCTAGTGGGTCCCGACTAGCGGGAGAATACGAGCAGTACTTC. Protein product: CASGSRLAGEYEQYF.

This clone was seen once. The chain employs TRBV6-5 and TRBJ2-3; a possible D gene is TRBD2 (6 bases). The V gene's germline CDR1 is MNHEY and CDR2 SVGAGI. V lost 0 bases and J lost 1, with 8 bases in between. This CDR3 has 15 residues. The CDR3 loop reads CASSYSRGGTDTQYF. The DNA of the CDR3 is TGTGCCAGCAGTTACTCCCGCGGGGGCACAGATACGCAGTATTTT.

The rearrangement uses TRBV9 and TRBJ2-4; 7 nucleotides line up with TRBD1. The CDR3 runs 16 residues. V dropped 3 bases and J dropped 1; count of bases not matched to a gene: 7. Germline V CDR1 and CDR2: SGDLS, YYNGEE. The CDR3 protein is CASSATGLGAKNIQYF. The CDR3 DNA reads TGTGCCAGCAGCGCGACAGGGTTGGGGGCCAAAAACATTCAGTACTTC.

The rearrangement uses TRBV7-9 and TRBJ2-2; D is unclear. The CDR3 runs 17 residues. Germline V gene data show CDR1 as SEHNR and CDR2 as FQNEAQ (reference sequence). The V end was cut by 2 bases, the J end by 0 bases, with 13 bases between. The CDR3 is CASSLIGVKSNTGELFF. The CDR3 bases are TGTGCCAGCAGCTTAATCGGTGTCAAATCGAACACCGGGGAGCTGTTTTTT. The full variable domain, completed using reference TRBV7-9 and TRBJ2-2, is DTGVSQNPRHKITKRGQNVTFRCDPISEHNRLYWYRQTLGQGPEFLTYFQNEAQLEKSRLLSDRFSAERPKGSFSTLEIQRTEQGDSAMYLCASSLIGVKSNTGELFFGEGSRLTVL.

The genes are TRBV24-1 and TRBJ2-3, with 7 bases lining up with TRBD1. Trimming removed 4 bases from V and 3 bases from J; junction bases left unmatched: 9. Germline assignment: CDR1 KGHDR and CDR2 SFDVKD. CDR3 length: 16 residues. The CDR3 is CATSDPRQGGTDTQYF. Here the CDR3 DNA reads TGTGCCACCAGTGACCCTCGACAGGGTGGGACAGATACGCAGTATTTT.

This chain joins TRBV29-1 and TRBJ2-1; possible D gene TRBD2, 7 bases. Germline lookup yields CDR1 SQVTM and CDR2 ANQGSEA. V lost 3 bases to trimming and J lost 8 bases, with 11 bases between them. The CDR3 length is 12 residues. The CDR3 region is CSVEGGGDEQFF. The CDR3 DNA reads as TGCAGCGTTGAGGGGGGGGGCGATGAGCAGTTCTTC.

This clone appeared once. CDR3 in DNA: TGTGCCAGCAGCCCCGGACAGGGGAGCAATCAGCCCCAGCATTTT. Translation: CASSPGQGSNQPQHF. The V gene is TRBV5-4, the J gene TRBJ1-5, with 9 bases aligning to TRBD1. The CDR3 has 15 residues. The germline V gene encodes CDR1 SGHNT and CDR2 YYREEE (reference sequence). Unmatched junction bases numbered 3, after V lost 4 bases and J lost 1 base.